The entry below describes one T cell receptor beta chain. The CDR3 loop spans 14 amino acids. Trimming removed 3 bases from V and 0 bases from J, with 8 bases in between. Per the germline V gene, CDR1 is SNHLY and CDR2 is FYNNEI. This entry comes from a study of blood T cell repertoires in COVID-19. Sequenced by immunoSEQ multiplex PCR; TCRdb stores in-frame clones only, minus some. The data show 90,000 to 110,000 clones, with 85% to 90% seen just once and 0.95% to 1.3% held by the top ten. The rearrangement joins TRBV2 to TRBJ1-1; D unresolved. Material for sequencing was peripheral blood. This receptor was obtained from a human donor in a cohort sampled during active COVID-19. The CDR3 region has the DNA TGTGCCAGCAGTGAGCACAGATTGAACACTGAAGCTTTCTTT. Its translation is CASSEHRLNTEAFF.